This T cell receptor (beta chain) was captured in a study of cytomegalovirus exposure and HLA in healthy donors. TCRdb keeps only in-frame clones here, not all; method: immunoSEQ multiplex PCR. The table shows under 150,000 clones, with around 84% occurring only once. CDR3 size: 15 residues. Trimming left V 6 bases short and J 3 bases short, with 18 bases between. The germline V gene has CDR1 LNHDA and CDR2 SQIVND (reference sequence). The rearrangement joins TRBV19 to TRBJ2-7; weak D call: TRBD2 (6 bases). The sequencing sample was made of PBMCs. This receptor was identified in a man between 18 and 35 years old in good health and CMV-seropositive. CDR3 DNA: TGTGCCAGTAGCCACGGGGGTACTAGTGTCTACGAGCAGTACTTC. Its protein is CASSHGGTSVYEQYF.